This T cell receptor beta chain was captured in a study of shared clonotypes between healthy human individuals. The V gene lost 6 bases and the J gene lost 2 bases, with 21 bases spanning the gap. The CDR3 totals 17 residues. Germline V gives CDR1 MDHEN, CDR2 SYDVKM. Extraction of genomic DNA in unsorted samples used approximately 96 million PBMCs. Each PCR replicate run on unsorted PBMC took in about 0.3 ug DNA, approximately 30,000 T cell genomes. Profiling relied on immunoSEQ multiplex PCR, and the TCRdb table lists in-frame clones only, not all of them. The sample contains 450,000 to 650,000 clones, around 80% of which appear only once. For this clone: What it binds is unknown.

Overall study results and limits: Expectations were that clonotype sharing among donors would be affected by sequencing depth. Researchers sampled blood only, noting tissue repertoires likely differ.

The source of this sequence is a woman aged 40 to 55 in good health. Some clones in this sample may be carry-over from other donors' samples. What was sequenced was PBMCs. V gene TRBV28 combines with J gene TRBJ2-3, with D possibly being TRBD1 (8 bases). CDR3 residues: CASRRGSAGQDTDTQYF. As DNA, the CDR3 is TGTGCCAGCAGGCGGGGGAGCGCGGGACAGGACACAGATACGCAGTATTTT.